These 6 T cell receptor beta chains share one sample of origin, sequenced in a study of T cell responses to AZD1222 COVID-19 vaccine. Profiling relied on immunoSEQ multiplex PCR, and the TCRdb table lists in-frame clones only, not all of them. This sample has roughly 150,000 clones; more than 80% occur once, and the top ten carry 6.5% to 8.5%. Sample: peripheral blood, taken on day 0 of AZD1222 vaccination. The receptor set was obtained from an adult in good health.

The chain recombines TRBV30 with TRBJ2-5; TRBD1 matches 9 bases. Germline V gives CDR1 GTSNPN, CDR2 SVGIG (reference sequence). Trimming at V came to 5 bases and at J to 5 bases, leaving 3 bases not matched to a gene. The CDR3 consists of 12 residues. In DNA, the CDR3 is TGTGCCTGGGGACAGGGGCGCGAGACCCAGTACTTC. Translation: CAWGQGRETQYF.

This clone has only one observation. The chain combines TRBV7-6 with TRBJ2-2; 9 bases align to TRBD1. Unmatched junction bases numbered 1, after V lost 9 bases and J lost 2 bases. The CDR3 is 13 amino acids. Looked up from germline, CDR1 is SGHVS and CDR2 is FNYEAQ. DNA for the CDR3: TGTGCCAGTACAGGGGGCAACACCGGGGAGCTGTTTTTT. Residues: CASTGGNTGELFF.

This chain uses TRBV6-5 with TRBJ2-7; 7 bases are shared with TRBD1. Trimming removed 8 bases from V and 0 bases from J; junction bases left unmatched: 4. The CDR3 is made up of 13 amino acids. Germline values: CDR1 MNHEY, CDR2 SVGAGI. The CDR3 DNA reads TGTGCCAGCTTGCGACAGGGCTCCTACGAGCAGTACTTC. Its protein product is CASLRQGSYEQYF.

V and J are TRBV19 and TRBJ1-6; 7 bases fit TRBD1. Trimming removed 1 base from V and 7 bases from J; junction bases left unmatched: 7. The CDR3 contains 16 residues. Germline values: CDR1 LNHDA, CDR2 SQIVND (reference sequence). The DNA for the CDR3 is TGTGCCAGTAGTATAGTTATGGGACAGAAGAATTCACCCCTCCACTTT. Translated, it gives CASSIVMGQKNSPLHF.

Worth noting for this clone: A junction end diverges from the germline sequence, so it may reflect a read error. The J gene is TRBJ2-4, the V gene TRBV7-7; D gene uncertain. This CDR3 is 13 amino acids long. CDR1 and CDR2 (germline): SSHAT, FNYEAQ (reference sequence). DNA for the CDR3: TGTGCTAGCAGCCGACTGGCCAAAAACATTCAGTACTTC. This codes for CASSRLAKNIQYF.

There are a few counts of this clone. V and J are TRBV18 and TRBJ2-7, with D possibly being TRBD2 (5 bases). Germline lookup yields CDR1 KGHSH and CDR2 LQKENI. The CDR3 covers 13 residues. V gave up 3 bases and J gave up 3 bases, with 9 bases separating them. Here the CDR3 reads CASSPSGSYEQYF. In DNA, the CDR3 is TGTGCCAGCTCACCGTCGGGAAGCTACGAGCAGTACTTC.